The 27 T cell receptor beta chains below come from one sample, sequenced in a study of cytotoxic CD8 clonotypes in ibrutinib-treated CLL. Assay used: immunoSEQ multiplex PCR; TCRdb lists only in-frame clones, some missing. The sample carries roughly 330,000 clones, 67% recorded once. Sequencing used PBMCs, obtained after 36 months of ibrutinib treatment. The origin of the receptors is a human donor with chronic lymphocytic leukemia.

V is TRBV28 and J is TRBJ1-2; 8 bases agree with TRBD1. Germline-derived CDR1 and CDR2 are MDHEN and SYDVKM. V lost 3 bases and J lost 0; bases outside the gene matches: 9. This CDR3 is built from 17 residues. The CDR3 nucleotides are TGTGCCAGCAGTTTTGGACAGGGAGTTTGGACTAACTATGGCTACACCTTC. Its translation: CASSFGQGVWTNYGYTF.

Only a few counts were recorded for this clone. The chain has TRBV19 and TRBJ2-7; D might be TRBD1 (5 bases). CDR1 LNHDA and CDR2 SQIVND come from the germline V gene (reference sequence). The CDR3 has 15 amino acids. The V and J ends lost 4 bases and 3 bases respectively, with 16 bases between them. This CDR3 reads CASSRGLDGFYEQYF. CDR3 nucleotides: TGTGCCAGTAGTAGGGGCCTGGACGGGTTCTACGAGCAGTACTTC.

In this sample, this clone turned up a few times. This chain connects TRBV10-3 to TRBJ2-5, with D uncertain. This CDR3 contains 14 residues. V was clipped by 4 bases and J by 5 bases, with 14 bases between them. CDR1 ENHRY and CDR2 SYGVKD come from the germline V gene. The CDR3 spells CAISARNEVETQYF. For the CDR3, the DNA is TGTGCCATCAGTGCCCGCAACGAGGTTGAGACCCAGTACTTC.

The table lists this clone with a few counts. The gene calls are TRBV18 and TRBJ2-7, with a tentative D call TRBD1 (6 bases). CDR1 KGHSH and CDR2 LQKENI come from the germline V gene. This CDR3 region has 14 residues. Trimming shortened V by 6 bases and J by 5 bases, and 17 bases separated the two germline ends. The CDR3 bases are TGTGCCAGCTCCCGCGACAGGACCTCGGACGAGCAGTACTTC. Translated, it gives CASSRDRTSDEQYF.

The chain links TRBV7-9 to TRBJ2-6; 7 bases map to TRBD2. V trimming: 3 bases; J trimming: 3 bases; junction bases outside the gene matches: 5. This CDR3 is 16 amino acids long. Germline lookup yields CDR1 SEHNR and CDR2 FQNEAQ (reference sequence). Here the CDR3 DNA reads TGTGCCAGCAGCTTGGGACTAACCTTTGGGGCCAACGTCCTGACTTTC. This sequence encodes CASSLGLTFGANVLTF.

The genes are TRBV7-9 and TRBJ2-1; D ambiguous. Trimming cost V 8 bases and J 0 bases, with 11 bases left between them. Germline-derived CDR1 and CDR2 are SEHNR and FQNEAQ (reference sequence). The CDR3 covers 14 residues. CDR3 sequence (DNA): TGTGCCAGCGTAGGGTGGGGCTCCTACAATGAGCAGTTCTTC. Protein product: CASVGWGSYNEQFF. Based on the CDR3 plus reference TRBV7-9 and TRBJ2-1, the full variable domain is DTGVSQNPRHKITKRGQNVTFRCDPISEHNRLYWYRQTLGQGPEFLTYFQNEAQLEKSRLLSDRFSAERPKGSFSTLEIQRTEQGDSAMYLCASVGWGSYNEQFFGPGTRLTVL.

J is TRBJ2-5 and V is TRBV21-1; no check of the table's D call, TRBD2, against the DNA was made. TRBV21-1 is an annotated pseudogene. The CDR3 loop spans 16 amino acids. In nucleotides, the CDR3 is TGTGCCAGCAGCAGGAAAGCCGCGGGGAGCATAGAGACCCAGTACTTC. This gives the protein CASSRKAAGSIETQYF.

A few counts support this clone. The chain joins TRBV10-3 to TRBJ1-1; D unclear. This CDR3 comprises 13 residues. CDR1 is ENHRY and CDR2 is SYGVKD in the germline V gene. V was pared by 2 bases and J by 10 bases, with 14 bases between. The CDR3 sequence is CAISESGVRRAFF. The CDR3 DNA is TGTGCCATCAGTGAGAGTGGGGTGCGGAGAGCTTTCTTT.

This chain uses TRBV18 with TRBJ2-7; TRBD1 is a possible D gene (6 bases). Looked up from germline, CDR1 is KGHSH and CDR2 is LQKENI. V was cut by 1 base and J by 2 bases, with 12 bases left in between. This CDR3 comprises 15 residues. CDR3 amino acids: CASSPRQDRTYEQYF. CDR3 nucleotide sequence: TGTGCCAGCTCACCACGCCAGGACAGAACCTACGAGCAGTACTTC.

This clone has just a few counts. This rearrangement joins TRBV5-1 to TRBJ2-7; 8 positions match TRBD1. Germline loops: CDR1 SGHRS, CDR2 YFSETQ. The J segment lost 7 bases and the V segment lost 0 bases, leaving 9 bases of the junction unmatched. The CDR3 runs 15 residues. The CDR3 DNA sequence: TGCGCCAGCAGCTTGGCCGGCAGGGGGCCTTGGGAGCAGTACTTC. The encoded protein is CASSLAGRGPWEQYF.

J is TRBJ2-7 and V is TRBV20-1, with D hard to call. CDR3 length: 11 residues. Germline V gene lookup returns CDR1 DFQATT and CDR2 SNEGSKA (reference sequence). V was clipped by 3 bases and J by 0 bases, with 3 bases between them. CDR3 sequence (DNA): TGCAGTGCTAGTCACTCCTACGAGCAGTACTTC. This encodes CSASHSYEQYF.

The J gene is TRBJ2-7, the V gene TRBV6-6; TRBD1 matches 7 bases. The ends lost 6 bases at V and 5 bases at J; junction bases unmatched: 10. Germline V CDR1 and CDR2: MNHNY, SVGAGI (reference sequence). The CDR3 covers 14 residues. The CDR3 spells CASSAFLTGDEQYF. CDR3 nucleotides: TGTGCCAGCAGCGCCTTCCTTACAGGGGACGAGCAGTACTTC.

CDR3 sequence reads: CASSAGGSTEAFF. In nucleotides, the CDR3 is TGCGCCAGCAGCGCAGGGGGATCAACTGAAGCTTTCTTT. The J gene is TRBJ1-1, the V gene TRBV5-1, with 7 bases that match TRBD1. With V trimmed by 4 bases and J by 5 bases, 5 bases remained unmatched. Germline CDR1 is SGHRS and CDR2 is YFSETQ. CDR3 length equals 13 residues.

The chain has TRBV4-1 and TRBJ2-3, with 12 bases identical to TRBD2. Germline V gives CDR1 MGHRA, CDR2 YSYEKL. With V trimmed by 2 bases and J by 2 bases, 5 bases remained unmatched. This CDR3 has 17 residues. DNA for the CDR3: TGCGCCAGCAGCCAAAGACTAGCGGGGGACAACACAGATACGCAGTATTTT. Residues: CASSQRLAGDNTDTQYF.

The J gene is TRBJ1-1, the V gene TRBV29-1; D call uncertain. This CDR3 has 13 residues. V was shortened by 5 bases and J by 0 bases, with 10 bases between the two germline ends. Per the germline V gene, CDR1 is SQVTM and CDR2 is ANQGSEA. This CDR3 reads CSVSMRLNTEAFF. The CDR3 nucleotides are TGCAGCGTTTCTATGCGACTGAACACTGAAGCTTTCTTT.

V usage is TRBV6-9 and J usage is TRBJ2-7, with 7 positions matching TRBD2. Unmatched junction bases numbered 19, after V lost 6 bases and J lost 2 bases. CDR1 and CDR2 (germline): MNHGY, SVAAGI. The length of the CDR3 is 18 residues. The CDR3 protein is CASSPTISWAGGTYEQYF. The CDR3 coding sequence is TGTGCCAGCAGCCCTACGATTTCTTGGGCCGGGGGGACCTACGAGCAGTACTTC.

CDR3 region: CASSPPVIPEAFF. CDR3 bases: TGTGCCAGCAGTCCCCCAGTGATACCTGAAGCTTTCTTT. The chain employs TRBV28 and TRBJ1-1; no clear D gene. Germline V CDR1 and CDR2: MDHEN, SYDVKM. This CDR3 has 13 amino acids. V was clipped by 5 bases and J by 6 bases, with 13 bases between them.

The CDR3 nucleotides are TGTGCCAGCAGCCAAGAGGCGAGGGCCGGGGAGCTGTTTTTT. Its translation is CASSQEARAGELFF. This chain uses TRBV4-2 with TRBJ2-2, with D maybe TRBD2 (5 bases). The V gene lost 0 bases and the J gene lost 6 bases, with 8 bases spanning the gap. Germline loops: CDR1 LGHNA, CDR2 YNFKEQ. The CDR3 sequence is 14 residues long.

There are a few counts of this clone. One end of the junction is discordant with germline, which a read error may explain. The CDR3 region is CASSIDQTEEHF. For the CDR3, the DNA is TGTGCCAGTAGTATAGATCAGACGGAGGAACACTTC. This rearrangement joins TRBV19 to TRBJ1-2; D gene ambiguous. Per germline, CDR1 LNHDA and CDR2 SQIVND (reference sequence). There are 12 residues in the CDR3.

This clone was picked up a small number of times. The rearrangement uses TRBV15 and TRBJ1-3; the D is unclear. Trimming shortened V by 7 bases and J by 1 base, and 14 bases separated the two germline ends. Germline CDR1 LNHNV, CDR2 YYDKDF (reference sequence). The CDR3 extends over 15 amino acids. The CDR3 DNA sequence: TGTGCCACCAAAGGACTCAAGCAGTCTGGAAACACCATATATTTT. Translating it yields CATKGLKQSGNTIYF.

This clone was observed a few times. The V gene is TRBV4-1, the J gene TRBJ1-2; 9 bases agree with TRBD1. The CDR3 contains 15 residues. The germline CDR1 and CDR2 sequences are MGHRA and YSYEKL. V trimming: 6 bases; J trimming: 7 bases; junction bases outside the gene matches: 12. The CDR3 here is CASSHVGQGHRGYTF. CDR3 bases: TGCGCCAGCAGTCACGTGGGACAGGGTCACCGTGGCTACACCTTC.

This CDR3 reads CASSWTGGEHYEQYF. The CDR3 DNA sequence: TGTGCCAGCAGCTGGACAGGGGGCGAACACTACGAGCAGTACTTC. The chain couples TRBV5-6 to TRBJ2-7, with 11 bases identical to TRBD1. V dropped 3 bases and J dropped 3; count of bases not matched to a gene: 5. Germline lookup yields CDR1 SGHDT and CDR2 YYEEEE. CDR3 size: 15 residues.

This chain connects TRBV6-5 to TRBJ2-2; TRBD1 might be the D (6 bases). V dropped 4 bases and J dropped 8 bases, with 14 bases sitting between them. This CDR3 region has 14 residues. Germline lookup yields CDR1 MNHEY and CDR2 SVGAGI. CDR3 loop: CASSLQGIAGELFF. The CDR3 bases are TGTGCCAGCAGTTTACAGGGTATTGCGGGGGAGCTGTTTTTT.

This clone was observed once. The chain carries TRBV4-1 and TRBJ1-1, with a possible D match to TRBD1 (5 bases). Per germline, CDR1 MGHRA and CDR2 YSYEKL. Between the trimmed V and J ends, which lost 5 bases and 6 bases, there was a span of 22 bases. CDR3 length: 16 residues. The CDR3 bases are TGCGCCAGCAGCGTACGTAGCCTCGACATGGGGGCTGAAGCTTTCTTT. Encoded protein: CASSVRSLDMGAEAFF.

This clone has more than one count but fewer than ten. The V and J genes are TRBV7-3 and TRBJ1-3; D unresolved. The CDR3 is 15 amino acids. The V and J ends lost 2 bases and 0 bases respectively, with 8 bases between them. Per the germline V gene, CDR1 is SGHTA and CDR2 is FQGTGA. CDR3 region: CASSLLLDSGNTIYF. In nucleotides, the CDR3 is TGTGCCAGCAGCTTATTACTAGACTCTGGAAACACCATATATTTT.

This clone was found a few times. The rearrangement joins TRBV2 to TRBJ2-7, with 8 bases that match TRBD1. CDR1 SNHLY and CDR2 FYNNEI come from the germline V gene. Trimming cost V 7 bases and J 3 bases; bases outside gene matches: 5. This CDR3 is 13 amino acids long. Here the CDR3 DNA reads TGTGCCAGCACTGGGACAGGACTCTACGAGCAGTACTTC. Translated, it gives CASTGTGLYEQYF.

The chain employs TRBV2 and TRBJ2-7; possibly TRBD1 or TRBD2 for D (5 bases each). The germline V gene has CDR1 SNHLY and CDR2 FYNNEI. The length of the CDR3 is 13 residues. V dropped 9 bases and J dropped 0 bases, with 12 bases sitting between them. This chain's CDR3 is CASPGPHSYEQYF. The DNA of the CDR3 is TGTGCCAGTCCGGGACCGCACTCCTACGAGCAGTACTTC.